The clone carrying this TCR beta chain was seen many times. Its antigen is unknown. The data originate from a study of T cells in Graves' hyperthyroidism and ophthalmopathy. Overall study findings and caveats: Through a model of 13 V-J features, ophthalmopathy was separated from stable hyperthyroidism. Blood also contained most expanded thyroid clonotypes above 0.001.

Clinical Activity Scores of at least 3, NOSPECS grades of at least 4 and durations under 3 months characterized ophthalmopathy patients. The study excluded patients with uncontrolled infection, other autoimmune disease, pregnancy or lactation. It was RNA transcripts that yielded the amplified TCR beta CDR3 regions. First-round RT-PCR of the TCR CDR3 relied on the HTBI primer set. MiXCR was run by TCRdb on the multiplex PCR reads, yielding one entry per CDR3 protein. The table records around 600,000 distinct CDR3 sequences, 13% to 15% of them present only once. What was sequenced was blood. This clonotype originated in a woman between 18 and 30 years old with Graves' ophthalmopathy.

CDR3 DNA: TGTGCCAGCAGTGTACCTAGCGGGAGGGCCCCGGAGACCCAGTACTTC. This encodes CASSVPSGRAPETQYF. The chain joins TRBV2 to TRBJ2-5; the match to TRBD2 covers 12 bases. This CDR3 has 16 amino acids. CDR1 is SNHLY and CDR2 is FYNNEI in the germline V gene. J was trimmed by 5 bases and V by 4 bases; bases with no gene match: 8.